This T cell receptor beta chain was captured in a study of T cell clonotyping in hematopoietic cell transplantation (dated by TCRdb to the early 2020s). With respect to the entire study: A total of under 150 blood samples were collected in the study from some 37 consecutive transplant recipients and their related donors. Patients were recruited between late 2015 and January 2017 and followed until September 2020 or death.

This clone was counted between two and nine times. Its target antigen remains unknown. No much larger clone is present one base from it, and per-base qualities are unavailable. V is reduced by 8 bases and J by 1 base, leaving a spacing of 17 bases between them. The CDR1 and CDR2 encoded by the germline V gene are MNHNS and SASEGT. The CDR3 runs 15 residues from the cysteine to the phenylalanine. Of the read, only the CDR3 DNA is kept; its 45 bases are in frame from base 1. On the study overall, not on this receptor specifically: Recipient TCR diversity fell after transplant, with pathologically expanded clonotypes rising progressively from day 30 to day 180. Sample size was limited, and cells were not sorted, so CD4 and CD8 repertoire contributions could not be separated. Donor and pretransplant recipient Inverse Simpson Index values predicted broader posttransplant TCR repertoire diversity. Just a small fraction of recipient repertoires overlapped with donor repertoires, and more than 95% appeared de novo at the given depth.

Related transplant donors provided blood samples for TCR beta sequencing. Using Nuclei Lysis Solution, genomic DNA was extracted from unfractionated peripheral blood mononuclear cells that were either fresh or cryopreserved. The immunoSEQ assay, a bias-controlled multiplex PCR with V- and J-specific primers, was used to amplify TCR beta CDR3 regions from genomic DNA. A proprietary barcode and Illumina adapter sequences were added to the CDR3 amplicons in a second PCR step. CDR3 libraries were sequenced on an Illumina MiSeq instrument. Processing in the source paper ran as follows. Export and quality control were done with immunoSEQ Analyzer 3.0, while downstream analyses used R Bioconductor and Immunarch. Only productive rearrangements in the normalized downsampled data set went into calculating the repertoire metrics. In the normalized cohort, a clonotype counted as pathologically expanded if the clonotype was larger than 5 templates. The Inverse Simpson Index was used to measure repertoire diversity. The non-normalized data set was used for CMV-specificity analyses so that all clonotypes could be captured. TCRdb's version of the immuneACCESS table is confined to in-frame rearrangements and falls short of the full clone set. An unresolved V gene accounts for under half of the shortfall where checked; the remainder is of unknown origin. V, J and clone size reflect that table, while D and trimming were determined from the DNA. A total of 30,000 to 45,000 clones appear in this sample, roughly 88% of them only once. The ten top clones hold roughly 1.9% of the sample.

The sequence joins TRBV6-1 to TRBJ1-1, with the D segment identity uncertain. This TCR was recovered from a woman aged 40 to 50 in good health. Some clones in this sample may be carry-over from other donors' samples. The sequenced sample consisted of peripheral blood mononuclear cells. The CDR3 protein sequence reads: CASSLDPVPNTEAFF. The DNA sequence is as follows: TGTGCCAGCTCCTTGGACCCAGTACCGAACACTGAAGCTTTCTTT.